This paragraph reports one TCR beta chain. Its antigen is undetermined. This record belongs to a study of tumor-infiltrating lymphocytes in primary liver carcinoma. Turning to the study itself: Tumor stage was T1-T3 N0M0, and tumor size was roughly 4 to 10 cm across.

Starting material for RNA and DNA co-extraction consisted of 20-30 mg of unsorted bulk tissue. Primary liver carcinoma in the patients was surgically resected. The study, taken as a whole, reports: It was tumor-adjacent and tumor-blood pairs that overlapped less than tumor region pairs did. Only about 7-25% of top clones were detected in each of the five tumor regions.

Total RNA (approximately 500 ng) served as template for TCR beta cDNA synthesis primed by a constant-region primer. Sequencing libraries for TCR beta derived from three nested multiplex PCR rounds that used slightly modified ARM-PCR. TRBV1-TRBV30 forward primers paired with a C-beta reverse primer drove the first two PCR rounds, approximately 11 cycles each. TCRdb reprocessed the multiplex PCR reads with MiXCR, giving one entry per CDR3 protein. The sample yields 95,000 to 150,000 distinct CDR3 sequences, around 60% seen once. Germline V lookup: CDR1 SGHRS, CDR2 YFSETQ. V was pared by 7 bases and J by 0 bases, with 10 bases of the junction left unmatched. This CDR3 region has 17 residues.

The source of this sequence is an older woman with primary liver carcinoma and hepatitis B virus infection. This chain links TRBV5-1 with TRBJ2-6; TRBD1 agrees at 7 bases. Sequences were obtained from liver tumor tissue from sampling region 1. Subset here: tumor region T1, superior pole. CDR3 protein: CASGPGQPPSGANVLTF. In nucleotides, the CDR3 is TGCGCCAGCGGCCCGGGACAGCCTCCCTCTGGGGCCAACGTCCTGACTTTC.